This T cell receptor beta chain is drawn from a study of Graves' ophthalmopathy and Graves' hyperthyroidism (dated by TCRdb to about 2018). Background for the entire study: Peripheral blood was collected at initial diagnosis, before any treatment. The study used TCR beta repertoire signatures to distinguish Graves' ophthalmopathy from Graves' hyperthyroidism and to predict progression to ophthalmopathy. In total, approximately 130 blood samples were TCR-sequenced: approximately 42 ophthalmopathy, 80 or so hyperthyroidism and approximately 17 hyperthyroidism-to-ophthalmopathy patients. To explore V-J signatures that distinguish ophthalmopathy from hyperthyroidism, a discovery set of 90 to 100 patients was enrolled, made up of 40 to 45 with ophthalmopathy and some 58 with stable hyperthyroidism. An independent validation cohort was composed of roughly 18 hyperthyroidism patients and about 17 patients who later progressed from hyperthyroidism to ophthalmopathy. In five or six hyperthyroidism patients, the T-cell repertoires found in thyroid tissue were compared with those found in blood. Following sampling, methimazole starting at 30 mg daily was administered to hyperthyroidism patients, and high-dose intravenous methylprednisolone was administered to ophthalmopathy patients.

For repertoire sequencing, the TCR beta CDR3 regions were amplified from RNA transcripts. The first round of RT-PCR was done with HTBI primers and the Qiagen OneStep RT-PCR kit, and was followed by a second round of multiplex PCR, then size selection and purification. Libraries were sequenced paired-end with 100 bp reads on an Illumina HiSeq2000. The published analysis was carried out like this. SOAPnuke was used for read processing, and reads with adapters, uncalled bases, a mean Phred below 15, or no exact constant-primer or identifier match were discarded. High-quality paired reads were merged with COPE v1.2.5. Each unique nucleotide sequence was defined as a clonotype, and clonotypes were aligned to IMGT TRB V, D and J references with MiTCR v1.1. The analysis was limited to V-J combinations with a frequency above 0.0001, which together covered about 99% of repertoires. For each V-J combination, a TCR clonal expansion and chaos score was defined as the ratio of F50 clonal expansion to chaos observed in the TCRdist matrix. Welch's t-statistics and random forest were used to reduce features to 13 V-J combinations, which were fed into a naive Bayes classifier. Thyroid-blood repertoire similarity was quantified with the Morisita-Horn index. The public sequencing data were trimmed at Q25 with fastp and processed into clonotypes with MiXCR by TCRdb, which kept only in-frame beta chains. Records with the same CDR3 protein are collapsed into one entry carrying the most frequent genes and DNA. These V and J calls rely on TCRdb rather than the paper's analysis. Counted in this sample were some 350,000 distinct CDR3 sequences; about 18% of them appeared once. The ten largest make up roughly 2.6% of the sample.

Hyperthyroidism was considered stable if no progression to ophthalmopathy occurred within 18 months of follow-up. Hyperthyroidism patients were newly diagnosed, were aged 18 to 65 years, and had a disease duration under 2 months. Anyone with other autoimmune diseases, uncontrolled infections, pregnancy or lactation was excluded from the study. Clinical symptoms, serum thyroxine, TRAb, thyroid ultrasound and orbital computed tomography were used for diagnosis. Ficoll-Paque density gradient centrifugation was used to isolate PBMCs from 8.5 to 10 ml of fresh peripheral blood. Total RNA was extracted using Trizol reagent, and RNA quality was checked on an Agilent 2100 Bioanalyzer. The research as a whole found: Most expanded thyroid clonotypes with frequency above 0.001 were also detected in blood, suggesting blood repertoires may reflect the thyroid immune response. No statistical method was used to predetermine the sample size, and group allocation was not hidden from the investigators. In cross-validation, the 13-signature model distinguished ophthalmopathy from stable hyperthyroidism with 85% to 90% sensitivity and approximately 81% specificity, and in the test set the corresponding values were approximately 80% and 75%. In validation, the model predicted ophthalmopathy progression with more than 70% sensitivity and less than 80% specificity; more than ten predicted patients were CT-confirmed with GO in a median of about 7.1 months.

This clonotype was counted ten times or more. What antigen it recognizes has not been identified. Per-base qualities were not stored, and no clone one base away is much larger. V is cut by 5 bases and J by 6 bases, and the space between the germline ends is 13 bases. Measured from the cysteine to the phenylalanine, the CDR3 is 13 residues long. The only DNA kept is the CDR3, 39 bases in frame from the first base. Taken from the germline V gene, the CDR1 and CDR2 loops are SGHVS and FNYEAQ. The chain is assembled from TRBV7-6 and TRBJ1-1; TRBD1 is possibly the D segment (5 matching bases). This TCR came from an adult woman with stable Graves' hyperthyroidism. Material for sequencing was peripheral blood. Here is the DNA: TGTGCCAGCAGCCGCCTAGGGGCAGCTGAAGCTTTCTTT. It encodes CASSRLGAAEAFF.